The source of this T cell receptor (beta chain) is a study of cytomegalovirus exposure and HLA in healthy donors. Regarding the study as a whole: Cytomegalovirus status was reportedly diagnosed by the classifier with high specificity and sensitivity. Rates of TCR association differed by HLA locus in a later analysis, with DRB1 highest and HLA-C lowest. According to an earlier analysis, most TCR beta V segments yielded productive rearrangements about 90% or about 30% of the time. CMV serostatus was the sole immune exposure data available.

V was clipped by 0 bases and J by 10 bases; unmatched bases: 9. The CDR3 totals 14 residues. CDR1 is SGHRS and CDR2 is YFSETQ in the germline V gene. For this clone: Its antigen is as yet unknown.

Amplification used 60 Vbeta primers and 13 Jbeta primers. Repertoires were generated with immunoSEQ multiplex PCR, while TCRdb's copy carries only in-frame clones and drops some. The sample has about 37,000 clones; roughly 79% are singletons. The genes are TRBV5-1 and TRBJ1-2; 7 bases line up with TRBD1. The sample taken for sequencing was PBMCs. This TCR was recovered from a woman aged 40 to 55 in good health and CMV-seronegative. CDR3 in DNA: TGCGCCAGCAGCTTGGTCCCCGGGACAGACGACTACACCTTC. This gives the protein CASSLVPGTDDYTF.